This is a list of T cell receptor beta chains from one sample in a study of regulatory T cells in long-lasting Graves disease. TCRdb re-derived calls from the multiplex PCR reads in MiXCR, one entry per CDR3 protein. The sample lists approximately 560,000 distinct CDR3 sequences; 15% to 20% were seen once. This same sample was also taken into another study, of T cells in Graves' hyperthyroidism and ophthalmopathy.

Sequencing was performed on peripheral blood mononuclear cells (PBMCs), taken at new diagnosis, from a patient treated with antithyroid drugs. The receptors shown here come from a man between 18 and 29 years old with Graves disease. CDR3s include the opening cysteine and the closing phenylalanine or tryptophan. D genes are given only for firm matches. Not every row has a clone size; where given, it reads once, few, many or a size class.

-,TRBV18,TRBJ1-2,-,CASSLPTDTNYGYTF,TGTGCCAGCTCACTACCGACAGATACCAACTATGGCTACACCTTC
TRBD2,TRBV5-1,TRBJ2-1,-,CASYSGRAQNEQFF,TGCGCCAGTTATAGCGGGAGGGCCCAGAATGAGCAGTTCTTC
-,TRBV19,TRBJ1-1,many,CASSIGKNTEAFF,TGTGCCAGTAGTATAGGAAAGAACACTGAAGCTTTCTTT
TRBD1,TRBV29-1,TRBJ1-1,-,CSAVGQGGTEAFF,TGCAGCGCGGTGGGACAGGGAGGAACTGAAGCTTTCTTT
-,TRBV27,TRBJ1-1,many,CASSSGVEDTEAFF,TGTGCCAGCAGTTCAGGTGTTGAGGACACTGAAGCTTTCTTT
-,TRBV11-3,TRBJ1-1,-,CASSEKVGTYGDCTEAFF,TGTGCCAGCAGCGAAAAGGTCGGGACTTATGGCGATTGTACTGAAGCTTTCTTT
-,TRBV7-9,TRBJ1-2,-,CASSSGARWYGYTF,TGTGCCAGCAGCTCAGGGGCGCGGTGGTACGGCTACACCTTC
TRBD1,TRBV13,TRBJ1-4,-,CASSLGTGGVNEKLFF,TGTGCCAGCAGCTTGGGGACAGGGGGCGTAAATGAAAAACTGTTTTTT
TRBD1,TRBV14,TRBJ2-1,few,CASSQWDRGTNEQFF,TGTGCCAGCAGCCAGTGGGACAGGGGGACCAATGAGCAGTTCTTC
TRBD1,TRBV4-1,TRBJ2-7,few,CASSQEGTVTYYEQYF,TGCGCCAGCAGCCAAGAAGGGACAGTAACATACTACGAGCAGTACTTC
-,TRBV9,TRBJ2-1,few,CASSKAGFSYNEQFF,TGTGCCAGCAGCAAAGCCGGATTCTCCTACAATGAGCAGTTCTTC
TRBD1,TRBV2,TRBJ2-7,many,CASRGWDRGLHEQYF,TGTGCCAGCAGGGGGTGGGACAGGGGCCTCCACGAGCAGTACTTC